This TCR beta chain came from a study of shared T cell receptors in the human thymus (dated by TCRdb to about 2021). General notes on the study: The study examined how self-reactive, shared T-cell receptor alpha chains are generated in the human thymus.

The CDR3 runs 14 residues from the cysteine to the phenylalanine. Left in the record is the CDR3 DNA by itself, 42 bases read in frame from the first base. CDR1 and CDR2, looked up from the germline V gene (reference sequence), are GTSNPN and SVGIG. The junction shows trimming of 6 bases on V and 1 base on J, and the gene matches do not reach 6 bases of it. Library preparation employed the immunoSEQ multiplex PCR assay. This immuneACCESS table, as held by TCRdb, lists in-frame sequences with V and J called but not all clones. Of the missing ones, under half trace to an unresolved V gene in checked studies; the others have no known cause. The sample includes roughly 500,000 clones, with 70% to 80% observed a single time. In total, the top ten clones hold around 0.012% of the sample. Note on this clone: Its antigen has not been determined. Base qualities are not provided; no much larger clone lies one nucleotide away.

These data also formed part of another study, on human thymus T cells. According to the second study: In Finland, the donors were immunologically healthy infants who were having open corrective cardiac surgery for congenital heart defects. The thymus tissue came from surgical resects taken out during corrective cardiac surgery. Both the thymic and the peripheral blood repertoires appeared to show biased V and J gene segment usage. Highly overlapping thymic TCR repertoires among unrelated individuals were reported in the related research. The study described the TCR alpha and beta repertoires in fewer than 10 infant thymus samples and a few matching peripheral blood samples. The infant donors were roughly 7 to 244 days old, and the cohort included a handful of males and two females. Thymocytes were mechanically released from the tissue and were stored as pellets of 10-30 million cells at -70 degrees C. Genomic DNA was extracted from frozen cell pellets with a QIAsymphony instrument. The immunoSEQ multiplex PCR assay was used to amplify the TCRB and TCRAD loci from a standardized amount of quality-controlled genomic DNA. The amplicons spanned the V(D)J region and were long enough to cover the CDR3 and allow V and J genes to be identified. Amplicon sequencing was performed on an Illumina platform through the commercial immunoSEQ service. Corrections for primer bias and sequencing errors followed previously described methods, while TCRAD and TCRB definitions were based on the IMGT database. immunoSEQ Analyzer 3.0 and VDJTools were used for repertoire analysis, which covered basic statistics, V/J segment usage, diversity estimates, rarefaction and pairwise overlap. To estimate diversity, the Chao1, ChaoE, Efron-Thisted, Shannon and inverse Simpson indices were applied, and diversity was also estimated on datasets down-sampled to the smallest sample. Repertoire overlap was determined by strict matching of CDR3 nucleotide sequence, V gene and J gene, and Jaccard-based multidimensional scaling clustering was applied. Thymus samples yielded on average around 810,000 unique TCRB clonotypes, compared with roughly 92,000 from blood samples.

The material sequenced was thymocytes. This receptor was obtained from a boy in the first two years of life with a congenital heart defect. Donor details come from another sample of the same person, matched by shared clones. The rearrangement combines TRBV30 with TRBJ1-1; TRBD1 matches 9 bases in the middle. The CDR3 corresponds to CACDEGQGNTEAFF. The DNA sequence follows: TGTGCCTGTGACGAGGGACAGGGGAACACTGAAGCTTTCTTT. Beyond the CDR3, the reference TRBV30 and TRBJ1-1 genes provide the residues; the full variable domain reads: SQTIHQWPATLVQPVGSPLSLECTVEGTSNPNLYWYRQAAGRGLQLLFYSVGIGQISSEVPQNLSASRPQDRQFILSSKKLLLSDSGFYLCACDEGQGNTEAFFGQGTRLTVV.